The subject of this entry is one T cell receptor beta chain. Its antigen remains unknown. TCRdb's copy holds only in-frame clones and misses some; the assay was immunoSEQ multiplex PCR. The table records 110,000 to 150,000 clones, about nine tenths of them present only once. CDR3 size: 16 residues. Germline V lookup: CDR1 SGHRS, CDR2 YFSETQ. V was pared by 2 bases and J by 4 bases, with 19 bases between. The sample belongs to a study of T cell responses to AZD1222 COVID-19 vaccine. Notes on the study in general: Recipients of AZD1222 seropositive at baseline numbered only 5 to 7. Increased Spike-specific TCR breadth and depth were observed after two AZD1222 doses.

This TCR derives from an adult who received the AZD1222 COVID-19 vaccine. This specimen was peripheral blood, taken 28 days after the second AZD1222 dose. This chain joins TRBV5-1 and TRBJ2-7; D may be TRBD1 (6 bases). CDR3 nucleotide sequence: TGCGCCAGCAGCTTAGGGGGTTTTTCGGAGCGGTACGAGCAGTACTTC. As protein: CASSLGGFSERYEQYF.